These 28 T cell receptor beta chains were all obtained from the same sample, sequenced in a study of shared clonotypes between healthy human individuals. Method: immunoSEQ multiplex PCR; TCRdb's copy keeps in-frame clones and lacks some. The table has about 1 million clones, 75% seen once; the top ten hold about 1.5%. Sequenced: memory CD4+ T cells sorted from blood. The sample's subset: CD45RA-negative fraction. These receptors came from a young man in good health.

The V gene is TRBV5-4, the J gene TRBJ1-4, with D hard to call. The CDR3 has 13 amino acids. Trimming cost V 0 bases and J 5 bases, with 5 bases left between them. Germline CDR1 SGHNT, CDR2 YYREEE (reference sequence). This chain's CDR3 is CASSLDMNEKLFF. The CDR3 bases are TGTGCCAGCAGCTTGGATATGAATGAAAAACTGTTTTTT.

This clone occurred a few times. A read error may account for a junction end that differs from germline. The J gene is TRBJ1-4, the V gene TRBV7-7; D is unresolved. Germline CDR1 reads SSHAT; CDR2 reads FNYEAQ (reference sequence). The CDR3 runs 15 residues. CDR3 in DNA: TGTGCTAGCAGCGGATTAGTGACACAGAGCGAAAAACTGTTTTTT. Protein product: CASSGLVTQSEKLFF.

The chain employs TRBV30 and TRBJ2-1; weak D call: TRBD2 (7 bases). This CDR3 has 12 residues. With 8 bases removed from V and 7 bases from J, the gap between germline ends came to 15 bases. Germline V gives CDR1 GTSNPN, CDR2 SVGIG (reference sequence). The CDR3 loop reads CALQGGRNEQFF. CDR3 DNA sequence: TGTGCCCTACAGGGAGGGAGGAATGAGCAGTTCTTC.

This clone has just a few counts. J is TRBJ1-1 and V is TRBV6-5; D is perhaps TRBD1 (5 bases). The length of the CDR3 is 14 residues. The V gene lost 10 bases and the J gene lost 5 bases, with 20 bases spanning the gap. Germline lookup yields CDR1 MNHEY and CDR2 SVGAGI. CDR3 bases: TGTGCCACCCTGGGGACCCCGCCAAGGACTGAAGCTTTCTTT. This codes for CATLGTPPRTEAFF.

This chain connects TRBV9 to TRBJ2-3; 9 nucleotides align to TRBD2. Trimming removed 1 base from V and 2 bases from J; junction bases left unmatched: 2. The CDR3 contains 15 residues. Per the germline V gene, CDR1 is SGDLS and CDR2 is YYNGEE. In DNA, the CDR3 is TGTGCCAGCAGCGTACTAGCGGGGTACACAGATACGCAGTATTTT. Translating it yields CASSVLAGYTDTQYF. Full variable domain (rest looked up from reference TRBV9 and TRBJ2-3): DSGVTQTPKHLITATGQRVTLRCSPRSGDLSVYWYQQSLDQGLQFLIQYYNGEERAKGNILERFSAQQFPDLHSELNLSSLELGDSALYFCASSVLAGYTDTQYFGPGTRLTVL.

The V gene is TRBV11-2, the J gene TRBJ2-7; 8 bases match TRBD1. CDR1 and CDR2 (germline): SGHAT, FQNNGV. The length of the CDR3 is 16 residues. V lost 2 bases, J lost 6 bases, and 12 bases stayed unmatched. The CDR3 is CASSLYELGQGGEQYF. CDR3 DNA: TGTGCCAGCAGCTTATATGAGCTAGGACAGGGAGGCGAGCAGTACTTC.

The chain is built from TRBV27 and TRBJ2-3; 7 bases match TRBD1. Germline-derived CDR1 and CDR2 are MNHEY and SMNVEV (reference sequence). The CDR3 consists of 16 residues. Trimming cost V 4 bases and J 3 bases; bases outside gene matches: 10. The CDR3 sequence is CASSYFATGSTDTQYF. Here the CDR3 DNA reads TGTGCCAGCAGTTATTTTGCGACAGGGAGTACAGATACGCAGTATTTT.

Details on this clone: This may arise from a read error, as a much more abundant clone is one base away. V gene TRBV9 combines with J gene TRBJ1-1; a weak D match, TRBD1 (6 bases). Trimming took off 3 bases at V and 1 base at J, with 7 bases between the two ends. The CDR3 has 13 residues. Germline loops: CDR1 SGDLS, CDR2 YYNGEE. CDR3 region: CASSAQGNTEAFF. In DNA, the CDR3 is TGTGCCAGCAGCGCACAGGGGAACACTGAAGCTTTCTTT.

Remarks on this clone: Other DNA variants within this sample encode the same CDR3. CDR3 sequence reads: CASSLSSYNSPLHF. The CDR3 nucleotides read TGTGCCAGCAGTTTATCCTCCTATAATTCACCCCTCCACTTT. The chain combines TRBV28 with TRBJ1-6; no reliable D call. The CDR3 has 14 residues. CDR1 and CDR2 (germline): MDHEN, SYDVKM. Trimming took off 1 base at V and 0 bases at J, with 1 base between the two ends.

The chain combines TRBV5-6 with TRBJ1-2; 10 bases fit TRBD1. V trimming: 4 bases; J trimming: 7 bases; junction bases outside the gene matches: 4. CDR1 is SGHDT, CDR2 YYEEEE, per germline. The length of the CDR3 is 13 residues. CDR3 coding DNA: TGTGCCAGCAGCCCCGGACAGGGGGTTGGCTACACCTTC. This encodes CASSPGQGVGYTF.

The CDR3 sequence is CASSFTGGVGHTEAFF. CDR3 DNA sequence: TGTGCCAGCAGCTTCACAGGGGGGGTCGGTCACACTGAAGCTTTCTTT. V usage is TRBV9 and J usage is TRBJ1-1, with 8 bases that match TRBD1. V dropped 4 bases and J dropped 3; count of bases not matched to a gene: 11. CDR1 is SGDLS, CDR2 YYNGEE, per germline. The CDR3 has 16 residues.

This chain joins TRBV11-2 and TRBJ1-1; no firm D call. V gave up 3 bases and J gave up 1 base, with 9 bases separating them. The CDR3 is 14 residues long. Looked up from germline, CDR1 is SGHAT and CDR2 is FQNNGV. The CDR3 DNA is TGTGCCAGCAGCTTCTTTGAAGGGAACACTGAAGCTTTCTTT. Amino acids: CASSFFEGNTEAFF.

The rearrangement uses TRBV19 and TRBJ2-3; TRBD1 agrees at 9 bases. Looked up from germline, CDR1 is LNHDA and CDR2 is SQIVND (reference sequence). This CDR3 is 14 amino acids long. The junction had 5 bases not matched to a gene; V was cut back by 5 bases and J by 5 bases. The CDR3, as DNA: TGTGCCAGTAGTCCTCAGACAGGGGGAGATACGCAGTATTTT. The encoded protein is CASSPQTGGDTQYF.

The chain has TRBV6-5 and TRBJ1-2; no firm D call. Per the germline V gene, CDR1 is MNHEY and CDR2 is SVGAGI. The CDR3 length is 12 residues. V gave up 4 bases and J gave up 8 bases, with 11 bases separating them. CDR3 in amino acids: CASSSPSEGYTF. The CDR3 DNA follows: TGTGCCAGCAGTTCACCCTCGGAAGGCTACACCTTC.

CDR3 region: CASSTNDRVTEAFF. CDR3 coding DNA: TGTGCCAGCAGCACAAACGACAGGGTCACTGAAGCTTTCTTT. The J gene is TRBJ1-1, the V gene TRBV6-5; TRBD1 matches at 7 bases. V shed 6 bases and J 4 bases; nucleotides not matched to a gene: 8. Germline CDR1 MNHEY, CDR2 SVGAGI. There are 14 residues in the CDR3.

V gene TRBV10-3 combines with J gene TRBJ2-2; D is unresolved. The CDR3 spans 14 residues. CDR1 and CDR2 from the germline V gene are ENHRY and SYGVKD. Between the trimmed V and J ends, which lost 4 bases and 4 bases, there was a span of 10 bases. The CDR3 DNA is TGTGCCATCAGTGGGGTTATGGGCACCGGGGAGCTGTTTTTT. The encoded protein is CAISGVMGTGELFF.

Concerning this clone: Other DNA sequences from this sample encode an identical CDR3 as well. This sequence joins TRBV5-1 and TRBJ2-1; 10 bases are shared with TRBD2. CDR1 and CDR2 from the germline V gene are SGHRS and YFSETQ. This CDR3 region has 15 residues. V lost 2 bases to trimming and J lost 4 bases; unmatched junction nucleotides: 3. CDR3 region: CASSLVTSGYNEQFF. CDR3 in DNA: TGCGCCAGCAGCTTAGTGACTAGCGGGTACAATGAGCAGTTCTTC.

V gene TRBV7-2 combines with J gene TRBJ2-5, with D unclear. The CDR3 covers 13 residues. CDR1 is SGHTA, CDR2 FQGNSA, per germline. V was pared by 4 bases and J by 5 bases, with 11 bases between. CDR3 nucleotide sequence: TGTGCCAGCAGCTCCTCACTGTGGGAGACCCAGTACTTC. This translates into CASSSSLWETQYF. Full variable domain (rest looked up from reference TRBV7-2 and TRBJ2-5): GAGVSQSPSNKVTEKGKDVELRCDPISGHTALYWYRQSLGQGLEFLIYFQGNSAPDKSGLPSDRFSAERTGGSVSTLTIQRTQQEDSAVYLCASSSSLWETQYFGPGTRLLVL.

This chain connects TRBV13 to TRBJ2-1; the D gene is possibly TRBD2 (6 bases). Germline V gene data show CDR1 as PRHDT and CDR2 as FYEKMQ (reference sequence). CDR3 length equals 15 residues. V lost 5 bases and J lost 2, with 13 bases in between. CDR3 residues: CASSRDLKAYNEQFF. The CDR3 region has the DNA TGTGCCAGCAGCCGGGACTTAAAGGCCTACAATGAGCAGTTCTTC.

The V and J genes are TRBV5-4 and TRBJ2-1; 11 bases are shared with TRBD2. From germline, CDR1 is SGHNT and CDR2 YYREEE (reference sequence). V lost 3 bases, J lost 4 bases, and 3 bases stayed unmatched. The CDR3 sequence is 15 residues long. The CDR3, as DNA: TGTGCCAGCAGCTCGACTAGCGGGGTTTACAATGAGCAGTTCTTC. It is translated as CASSSTSGVYNEQFF.

On this clone: This CDR3 is also generated by other DNA sequences in the sample. V is TRBV5-1 and J is TRBJ1-2; D may be TRBD1 (5 bases). The CDR3 totals 14 residues. V gave up 0 bases and J gave up 4 bases, with 10 bases separating them. Germline values: CDR1 SGHRS, CDR2 YFSETQ. The chain's CDR3 is CASSLDGQGYGYTF. CDR3 DNA: TGCGCCAGCAGCTTGGATGGACAAGGCTATGGCTACACCTTC.

This chain links TRBV11-2 with TRBJ2-5; the D call may be TRBD1 or TRBD2 (5 bases each). With the DNA end fitting TRBJ2-7 better, the J assignment may be wrong. The germline V gene has CDR1 SGHAT and CDR2 FQNNGV. The CDR3 has 16 amino acids. The CDR3 here is CASSFSDRGTAYEQYF. CDR3 coding DNA: TGTGCCAGCAGCTTCAGCGATCGAGGGACGGCCTACGAGCAGTACTTC.

The V and J genes are TRBV18 and TRBJ2-3, with 7 bases fitting TRBD2. The CDR3 is 14 residues long. Germline V gene sequence: CDR1 KGHSH, CDR2 LQKENI. V was pared by 8 bases and J by 3 bases, with 8 bases of the junction left unmatched. CDR3 amino acids: CASRSGGGTDTQYF. DNA of the CDR3: TGTGCCAGCCGGTCGGGGGGAGGAACAGATACGCAGTATTTT.

CDR3 sequence (DNA): TGTGCCAGCAGCCAACCGCAGGGGGCAGGAGATACGCAGTATTTT. Translation gives CASSQPQGAGDTQYF. This chain connects TRBV14 to TRBJ2-3; the match to TRBD1 covers 8 bases. With V trimmed by 2 bases and J by 5 bases, 6 bases remained unmatched. The CDR3 runs to 15 residues. Germline V gene lookup returns CDR1 SGHDN and CDR2 FVKESK.

The chain combines TRBV5-1 with TRBJ2-7; TRBD1 agrees at 12 bases. Germline-derived CDR1 and CDR2 are SGHRS and YFSETQ. The V gene end was trimmed by 4 bases and the J gene end by 1 base; junction bases not matched to a gene: 9. The CDR3 covers 17 residues. The CDR3 DNA sequence: TGCGCCAGCAGCAAGACCGGGACAGGGGGCCAATCCTACGAGCAGTACTTC. This sequence encodes CASSKTGTGGQSYEQYF.

In its sample, this clone was seen once. V gene TRBV30 combines with J gene TRBJ2-7; 9 nucleotides align to TRBD1. There are 15 residues in the CDR3. Germline CDR1 GTSNPN, CDR2 SVGIG (reference sequence). With V trimmed by 4 bases and J by 3 bases, 10 bases remained unmatched. The CDR3 DNA follows: TGTGCCTGGACCACAGGGGGCTCCTTCCACTACGAGCAGTACTTC. Residues: CAWTTGGSFHYEQYF.

The chain links TRBV5-1 to TRBJ1-3; D gene uncertain. CDR3 length equals 14 residues. Germline V CDR1 and CDR2: SGHRS, YFSETQ. V lost 0 bases, J lost 3 bases, and 7 bases lay in between. CDR3 DNA: TGCGCCAGCAGCTTGGGGGCAGATGGAAACACCATATATTTT. Translation: CASSLGADGNTIYF.

The J gene is TRBJ2-1, the V gene TRBV7-2; D is ambiguous. The CDR3 has 14 amino acids. Per the germline V gene, CDR1 is SGHTA and CDR2 is FQGNSA. Deletions cut 5 bases from V and 3 bases from J, with 11 bases between. CDR3 nucleotide sequence: TGTGCCAGCAGCCCACATGGGAACTACAATGAGCAGTTCTTC. As protein: CASSPHGNYNEQFF.